This entry describes one T cell receptor (beta chain). With 10-nucleotide random UMIs, 5'RACE was used to make the cDNA. In TCRdb, the 5' RACE reads were re-called with MiXCR into one record per CDR3 protein. The sample lists about 20,000 distinct CDR3 sequences; 25% to 30% were seen once. The record originates from a study of neurological immune-mediated disorders. Per germline, CDR1 DFQATT and CDR2 SNEGSKA (reference sequence). The CDR3 has 14 residues. V lost 4 bases and J lost 0, with 12 bases in between. What was sequenced was PBMCs. The chain joins TRBV20-1 to TRBJ1-1; D is possibly TRBD1 (6 bases). This TCR came from a man aged 50 to 60 with HTLV-1-associated myelopathy (HAM/TSP). The CDR3, as DNA: TGCAGTGCTAAAAGACAGGCGATGAACACTGAAGCTTTCTTT. Translation: CSAKRQAMNTEAFF.